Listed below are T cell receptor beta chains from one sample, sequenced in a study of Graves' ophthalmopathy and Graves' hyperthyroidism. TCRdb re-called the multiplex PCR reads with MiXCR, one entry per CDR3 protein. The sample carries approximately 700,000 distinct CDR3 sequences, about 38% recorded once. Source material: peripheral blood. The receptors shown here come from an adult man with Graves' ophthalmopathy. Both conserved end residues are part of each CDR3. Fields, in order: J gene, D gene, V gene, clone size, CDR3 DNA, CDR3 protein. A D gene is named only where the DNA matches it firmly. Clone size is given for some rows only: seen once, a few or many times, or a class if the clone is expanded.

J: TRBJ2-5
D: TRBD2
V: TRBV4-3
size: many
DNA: TGCGCCAGCAGCCAAGAGCGGGGGGGCCAAGAGACCCAGTACTTC
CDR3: CASSQERGGQETQYF

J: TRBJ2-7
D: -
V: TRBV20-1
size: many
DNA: TGCAGTGCTAGAGATCAGGGGTTTTACGAGCAGTACTTC
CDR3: CSARDQGFYEQYF

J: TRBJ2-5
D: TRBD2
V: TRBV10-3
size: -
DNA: TGTGCCATCAGTGAGTCGACTAGCGGGAGTGGGGAGGCCCAGTACTTC
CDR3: CAISESTSGSGEAQYF

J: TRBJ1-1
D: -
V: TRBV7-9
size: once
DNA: TGTGCCAGCAGCTTCCGGTATGGGACTAACACTGAAGCTTTCTTC
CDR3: CASSFRYGTNTEAFF

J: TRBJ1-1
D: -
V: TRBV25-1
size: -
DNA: TGTGCCAGCAGTGAATTCGGGTTCACTGAAGCTTTCTTT
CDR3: CASSEFGFTEAFF

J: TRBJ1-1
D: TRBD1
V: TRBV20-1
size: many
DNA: TGCAGTGCTGGTAGACAGGGGGTTAACACTGAAGCTTTCTTT
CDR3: CSAGRQGVNTEAFF

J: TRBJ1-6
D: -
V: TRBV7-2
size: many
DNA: TGTGCCAGCAGCTTAATCACGACAGCAAATTCACCCCTCCACTTT
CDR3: CASSLITTANSPLHF

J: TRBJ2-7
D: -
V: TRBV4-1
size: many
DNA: TGCGCCAGCAAGAAAGTGACCGACTATACCTACGAGCAGTACTTC
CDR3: CASKKVTDYTYEQYF

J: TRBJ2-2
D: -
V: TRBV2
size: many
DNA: TGTGCCAGCAGTGTTCGCGGGCCAGACACGGGGGAGCTGTTTTTT
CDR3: CASSVRGPDTGELFF

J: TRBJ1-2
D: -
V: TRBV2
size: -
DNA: TGTGCCAGCAGCCCCGGGGCTATCTCGGGAAACACCTTC
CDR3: CASSPGAISGNTF

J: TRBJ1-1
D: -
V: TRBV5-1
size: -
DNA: TGCGCCAGCAGTCAAAGGGGCAGTCCGAACACTGGAGCTTTCTTT
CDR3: CASSQRGSPNTGAFF

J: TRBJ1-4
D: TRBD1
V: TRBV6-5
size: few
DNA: TGTGCCAGCAGCCACGAAGAAGGGACAGGGGGGGTAGCTAATGAAAAACTGTTTTTT
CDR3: CASSHEEGTGGVANEKLFF

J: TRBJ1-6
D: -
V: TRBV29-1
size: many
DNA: TGCAGCGTTGCGTGGGGGGAGGGATCACCCCTCCACTTT
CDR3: CSVAWGEGSPLHF

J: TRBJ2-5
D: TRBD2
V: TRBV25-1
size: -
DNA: TGTGCCAGCAGCGTTCGACTAGCGGGGGGAAAGACCCAGTACTTC
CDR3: CASSVRLAGGKTQYF

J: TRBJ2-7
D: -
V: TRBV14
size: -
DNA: TGTGCCAGCAGTCACCCTCCGGGACACAGACCTTACGAGCAGTACTTC
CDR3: CASSHPPGHRPYEQYF

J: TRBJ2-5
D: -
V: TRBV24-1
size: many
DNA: TGTGCCACCAGTGACCCCATGGAGACCCAGTACTTC
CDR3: CATSDPMETQYF

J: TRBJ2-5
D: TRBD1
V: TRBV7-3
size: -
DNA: TGTGCCAGCAGCACGGGACAGGGAGCCTCACCCCAGTACTTC
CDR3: CASSTGQGASPQYF

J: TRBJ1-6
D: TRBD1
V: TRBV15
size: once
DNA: TGTGCCACCAGCAGAGAAAAGGCCGGGACAGGGTCGGATTCACCCCTCCACTTT
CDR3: CATSREKAGTGSDSPLHF

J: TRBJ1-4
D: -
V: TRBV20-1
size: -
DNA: TGCAGTGCTGGAGCGACAGCTGATGAAAAACTGTTTTTT
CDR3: CSAGATADEKLFF

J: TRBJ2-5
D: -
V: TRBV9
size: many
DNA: TGTGCCAGCAGCGTACGGGGGACCTACCAAGAGACCCAGTACTTC
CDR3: CASSVRGTYQETQYF

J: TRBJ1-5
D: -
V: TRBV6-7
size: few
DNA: TGTGCCAGCAGAGTTGCGGTGGACAGATGCGTTCAGCCCCAGCATTTT
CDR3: CASRVAVDRCVQPQHF

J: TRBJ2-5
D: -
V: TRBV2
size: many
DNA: TGTGCCAGCGGCTCCGGGACGGTGGCCGTCTTTGGGCAAGAGACCCAGTACTTC
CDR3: CASGSGTVAVFGQETQYF

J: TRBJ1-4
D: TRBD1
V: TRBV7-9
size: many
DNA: TGTGCCAGCAGCTTAGGGGGGGACAGGCCGAGTGGTGAAAAACTGTTTTTT
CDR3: CASSLGGDRPSGEKLFF

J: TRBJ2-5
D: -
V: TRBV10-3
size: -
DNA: TGTGCCTGGAAACTAAGGCGCGGCCAAGAGACCCAGTACTTC
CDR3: CAWKLRRGQETQYF

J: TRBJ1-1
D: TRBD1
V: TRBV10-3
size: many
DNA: TGTGCCATCAGTGCCGGACAGGGAATGAACACTGAAGCTTTCTTT
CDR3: CAISAGQGMNTEAFF

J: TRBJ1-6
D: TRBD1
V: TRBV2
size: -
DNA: TGTGCCAGCATTCGAGACAGGGTGGGAAATTCACCCCTCCACTTT
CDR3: CASIRDRVGNSPLHF